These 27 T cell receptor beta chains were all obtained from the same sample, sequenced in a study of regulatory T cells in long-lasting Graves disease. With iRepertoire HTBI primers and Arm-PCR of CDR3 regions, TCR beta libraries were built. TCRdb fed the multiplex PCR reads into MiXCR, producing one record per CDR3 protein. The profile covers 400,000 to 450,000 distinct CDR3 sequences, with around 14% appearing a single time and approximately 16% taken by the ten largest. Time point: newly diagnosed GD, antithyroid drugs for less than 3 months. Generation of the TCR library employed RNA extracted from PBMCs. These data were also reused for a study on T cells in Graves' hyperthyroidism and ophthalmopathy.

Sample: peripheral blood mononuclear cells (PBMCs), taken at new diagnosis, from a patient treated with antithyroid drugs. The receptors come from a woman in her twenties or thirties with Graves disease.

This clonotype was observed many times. CDR3 residues: CASSRDRPRTDTQYF. CDR3 sequence (DNA): TGCGCCAGCAGCCGAGACAGGCCCCGGACAGATACGCAGTATTTT. The V and J genes are TRBV5-1 and TRBJ2-3, with a weak D call TRBD1 (6 bases). The V end lost 4 bases, the J end lost 3 bases, and 15 bases lay between the germline ends. This CDR3 is 15 amino acids long. Germline CDR1 reads SGHRS; CDR2 reads YFSETQ.

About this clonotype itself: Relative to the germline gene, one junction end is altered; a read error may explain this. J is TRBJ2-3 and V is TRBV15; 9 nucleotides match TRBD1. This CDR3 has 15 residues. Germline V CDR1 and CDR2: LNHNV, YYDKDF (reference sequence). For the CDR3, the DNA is TGTGCCACCAGCCGAGACAGGGGGAACACAGATACGCAGTATTTT. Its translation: CATSRDRGNTDTQYF.

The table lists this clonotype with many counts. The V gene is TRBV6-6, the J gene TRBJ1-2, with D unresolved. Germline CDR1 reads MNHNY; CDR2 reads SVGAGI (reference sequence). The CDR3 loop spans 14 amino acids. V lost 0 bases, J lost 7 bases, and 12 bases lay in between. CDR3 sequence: CASSYSSGFAGYTF. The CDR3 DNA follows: TGTGCCAGCAGTTACTCGTCGGGGTTTGCTGGCTACACCTTC.

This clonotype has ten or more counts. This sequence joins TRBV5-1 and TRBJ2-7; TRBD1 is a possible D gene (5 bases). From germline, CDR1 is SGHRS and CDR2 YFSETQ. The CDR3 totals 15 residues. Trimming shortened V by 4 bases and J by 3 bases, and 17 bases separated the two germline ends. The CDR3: CASSPDSEANYEQYF. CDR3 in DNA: TGCGCCAGCAGCCCCGACAGTGAAGCGAACTACGAGCAGTACTTC.

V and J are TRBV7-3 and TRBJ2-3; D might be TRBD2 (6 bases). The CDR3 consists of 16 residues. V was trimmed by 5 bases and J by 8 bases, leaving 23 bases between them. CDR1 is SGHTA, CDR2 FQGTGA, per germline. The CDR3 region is CASSGGTLGALATQYF. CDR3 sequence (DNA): TGTGCCAGCAGCGGGGGGACCCTTGGAGCGCTGGCTACGCAGTATTTT.

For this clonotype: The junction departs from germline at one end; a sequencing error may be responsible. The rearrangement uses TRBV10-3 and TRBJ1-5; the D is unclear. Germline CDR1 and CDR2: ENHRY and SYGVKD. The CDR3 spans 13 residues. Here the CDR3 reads CATSLGSNQPQHF. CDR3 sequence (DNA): TGTGCCACCAGTCTTGGGAGCAATCAGCCCCAGCATTTT.

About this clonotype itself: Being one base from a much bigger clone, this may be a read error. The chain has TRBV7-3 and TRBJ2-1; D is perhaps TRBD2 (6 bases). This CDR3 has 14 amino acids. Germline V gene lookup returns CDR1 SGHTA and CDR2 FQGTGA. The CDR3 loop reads CASRGGVRNNGQFF. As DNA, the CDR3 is TGTGCCAGCAGGGGGGGAGTAAGGAACAATGGGCAGTTCTTC. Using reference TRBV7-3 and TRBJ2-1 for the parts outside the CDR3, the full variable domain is GAGVSQTPSNKVTEKGKYVELRCDPISGHTALYWYRQSLGQGPEFLIYFQGTGAADDSGLPNDRFFAVRPEGSVSTLKIQRTERGDSAVYLCASRGGVRNNGQFFGPGTRLTVL.

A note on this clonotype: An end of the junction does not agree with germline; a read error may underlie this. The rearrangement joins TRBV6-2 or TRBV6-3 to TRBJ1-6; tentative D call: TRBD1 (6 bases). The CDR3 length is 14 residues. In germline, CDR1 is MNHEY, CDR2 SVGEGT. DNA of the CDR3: TGTGCCGGCAGGATACAGGGATTCAATTCACCCCTCCACTTT. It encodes CAGRIQGFNSPLHF.

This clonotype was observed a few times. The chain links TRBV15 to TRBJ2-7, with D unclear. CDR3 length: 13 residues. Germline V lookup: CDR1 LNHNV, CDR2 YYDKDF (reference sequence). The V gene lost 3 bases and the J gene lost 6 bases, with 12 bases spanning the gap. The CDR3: CATSRASNSEQYF. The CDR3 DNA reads TGTGCCACCAGCAGGGCGTCAAATAGCGAGCAGTACTTC.

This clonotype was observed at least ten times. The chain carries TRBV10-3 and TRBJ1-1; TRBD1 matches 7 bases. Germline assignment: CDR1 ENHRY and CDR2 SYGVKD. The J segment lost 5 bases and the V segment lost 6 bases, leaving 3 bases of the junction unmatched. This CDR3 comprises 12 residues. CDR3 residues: CAISATGTEAFF. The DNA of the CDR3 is TGTGCCATCAGCGCGACAGGGACTGAAGCTTTCTTT.

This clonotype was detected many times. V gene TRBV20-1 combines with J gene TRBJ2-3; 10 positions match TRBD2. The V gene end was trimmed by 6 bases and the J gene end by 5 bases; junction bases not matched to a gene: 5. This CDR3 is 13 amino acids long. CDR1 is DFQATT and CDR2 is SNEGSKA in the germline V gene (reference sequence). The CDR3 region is CSALLAGEDTQYF. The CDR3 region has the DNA TGCAGTGCATTGCTAGCGGGAGAAGATACGCAGTATTTT.

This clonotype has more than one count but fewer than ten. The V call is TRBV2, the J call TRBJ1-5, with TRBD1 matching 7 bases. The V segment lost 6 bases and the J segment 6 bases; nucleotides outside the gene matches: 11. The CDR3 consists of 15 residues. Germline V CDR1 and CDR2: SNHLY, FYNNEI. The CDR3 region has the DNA TGTGCCAGCAGACCCGGGACAGTGGGAAGTCAGCCCCAGCATTTT. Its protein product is CASRPGTVGSQPQHF.

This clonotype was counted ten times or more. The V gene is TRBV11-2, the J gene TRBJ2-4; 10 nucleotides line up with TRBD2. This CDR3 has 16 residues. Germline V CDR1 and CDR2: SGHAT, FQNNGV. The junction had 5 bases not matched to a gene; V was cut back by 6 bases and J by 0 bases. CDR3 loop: CASRIAGGLAKNIQYF. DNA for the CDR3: TGTGCCAGCAGAATAGCGGGAGGTTTAGCCAAAAACATTCAGTACTTC.

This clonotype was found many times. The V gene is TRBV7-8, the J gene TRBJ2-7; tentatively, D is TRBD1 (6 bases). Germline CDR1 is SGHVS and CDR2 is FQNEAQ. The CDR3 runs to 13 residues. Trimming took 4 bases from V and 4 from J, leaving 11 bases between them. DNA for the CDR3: TGTGCCAGCAGCTCGGAACAGGGATACGAGCAGTACTTC. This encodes CASSSEQGYEQYF.

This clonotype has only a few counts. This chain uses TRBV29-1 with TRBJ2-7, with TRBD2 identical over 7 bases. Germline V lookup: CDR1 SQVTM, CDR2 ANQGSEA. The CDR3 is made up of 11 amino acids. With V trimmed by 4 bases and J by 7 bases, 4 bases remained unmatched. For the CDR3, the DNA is TGCAGCGTTGTGACAGCGGGGGAGCAGTACTTC. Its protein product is CSVVTAGEQYF.

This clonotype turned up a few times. DNA of the CDR3: TGTGCCTGGACTCTACCTGGGGTCTTCTCTGGAAACACCATATATTTT. Translation gives CAWTLPGVFSGNTIYF. This chain connects TRBV30 to TRBJ1-3; D gene unclear. The CDR3 has 16 residues. The germline V and J ends were trimmed by 4 bases and 0 bases, with 16 bases remaining between them. The germline CDR1 and CDR2 sequences are GTSNPN and SVGIG (reference sequence).

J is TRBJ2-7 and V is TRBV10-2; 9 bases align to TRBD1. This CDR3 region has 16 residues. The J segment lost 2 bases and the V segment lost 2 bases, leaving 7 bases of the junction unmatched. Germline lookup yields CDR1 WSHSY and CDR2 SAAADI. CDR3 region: CASSEPGDRDTYEQYF. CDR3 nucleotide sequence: TGCGCCAGCAGTGAGCCCGGGGACAGGGATACCTACGAGCAGTACTTC.

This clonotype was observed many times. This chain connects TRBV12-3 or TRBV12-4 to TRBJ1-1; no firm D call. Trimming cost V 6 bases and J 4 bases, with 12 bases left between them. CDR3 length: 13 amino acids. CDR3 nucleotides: TGTGCCAGCAGACTTGACCCCCGCACTGAAGCTTTCTTT. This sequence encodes CASRLDPRTEAFF.

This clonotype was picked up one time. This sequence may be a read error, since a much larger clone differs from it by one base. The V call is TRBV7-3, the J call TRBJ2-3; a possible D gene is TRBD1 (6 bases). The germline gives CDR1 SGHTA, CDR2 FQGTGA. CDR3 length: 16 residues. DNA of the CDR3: TGTGCCAGCAGATTGGGCGCAGGGGCCAGCACAGATACGCAGTGTTTT. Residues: CASRLGAGASTDTQCF.

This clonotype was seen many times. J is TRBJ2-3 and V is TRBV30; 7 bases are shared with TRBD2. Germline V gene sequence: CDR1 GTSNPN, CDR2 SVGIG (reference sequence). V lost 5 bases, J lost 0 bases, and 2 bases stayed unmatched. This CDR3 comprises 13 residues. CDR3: CAWASGSTDTQYF. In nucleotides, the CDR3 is TGTGCCTGGGCTAGCGGAAGCACAGATACGCAGTATTTT.

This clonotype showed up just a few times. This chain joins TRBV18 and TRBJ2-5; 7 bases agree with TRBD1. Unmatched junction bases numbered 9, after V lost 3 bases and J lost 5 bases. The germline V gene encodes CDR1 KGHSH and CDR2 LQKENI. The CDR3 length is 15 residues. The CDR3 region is CASSPATGTPETQYF. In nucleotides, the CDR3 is TGTGCCAGCTCACCCGCGACAGGGACGCCGGAGACCCAGTACTTC.

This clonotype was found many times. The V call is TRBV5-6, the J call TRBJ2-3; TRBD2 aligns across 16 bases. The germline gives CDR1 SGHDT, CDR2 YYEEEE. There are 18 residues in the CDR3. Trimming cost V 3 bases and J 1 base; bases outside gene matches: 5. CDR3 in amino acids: CASSSGLAGGVRTDTQYF. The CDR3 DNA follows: TGTGCCAGCAGCTCGGGACTAGCGGGGGGGGTACGCACAGATACGCAGTATTTT. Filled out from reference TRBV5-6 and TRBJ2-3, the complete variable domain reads DAGVTQSPTHLIKTRGQQVTLRCSPKSGHDTVSWYQQALGQGPQFIFQYYEEEERQRGNFPDRFSGHQFPNYSSELNVNALLLGDSALYLCASSSGLAGGVRTDTQYFGPGTRLTVL.

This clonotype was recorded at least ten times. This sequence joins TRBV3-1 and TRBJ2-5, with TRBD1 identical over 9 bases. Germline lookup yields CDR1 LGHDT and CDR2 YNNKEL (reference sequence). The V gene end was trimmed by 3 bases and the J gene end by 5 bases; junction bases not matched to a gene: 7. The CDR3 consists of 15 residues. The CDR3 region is CASSHGQGMWETQYF. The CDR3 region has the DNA TGTGCCAGCAGCCACGGACAGGGGATGTGGGAGACCCAGTACTTC.

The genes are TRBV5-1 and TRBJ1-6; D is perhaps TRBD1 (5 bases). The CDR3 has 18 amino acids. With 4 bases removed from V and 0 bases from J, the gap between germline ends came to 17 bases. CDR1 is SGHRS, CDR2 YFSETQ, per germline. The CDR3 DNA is TGCGCCAGCAGCCTGACCGGGACCGAGAGCTCCTATAATTCACCCCTCCACTTT. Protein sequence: CASSLTGTESSYNSPLHF.

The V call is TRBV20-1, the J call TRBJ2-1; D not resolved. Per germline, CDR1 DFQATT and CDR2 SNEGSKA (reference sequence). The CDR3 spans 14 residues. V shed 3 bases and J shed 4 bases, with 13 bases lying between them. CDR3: CSASGGPPYNEQFF. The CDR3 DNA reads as TGCAGTGCTAGCGGCGGCCCCCCTTACAATGAGCAGTTCTTC.

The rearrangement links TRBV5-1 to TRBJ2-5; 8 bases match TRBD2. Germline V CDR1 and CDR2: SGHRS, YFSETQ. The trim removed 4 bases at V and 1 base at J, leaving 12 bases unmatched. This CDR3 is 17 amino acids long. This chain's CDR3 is CASSPNPGGGFQETQYF. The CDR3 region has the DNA TGCGCCAGCAGCCCCAACCCGGGCGGGGGGTTCCAAGAGACCCAGTACTTC.

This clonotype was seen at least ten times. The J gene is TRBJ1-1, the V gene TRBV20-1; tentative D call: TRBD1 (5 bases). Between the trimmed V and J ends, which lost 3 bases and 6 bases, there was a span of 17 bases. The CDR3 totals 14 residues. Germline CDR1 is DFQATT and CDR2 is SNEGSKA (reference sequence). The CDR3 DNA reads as TGCAGTGCTAGTACTCCGGGGGGTTCTCCTGAAGCTTTCTTT. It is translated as CSASTPGGSPEAFF.